At least ten counts were recorded for the clone carrying this T cell receptor beta chain. Its target is unknown. Germline V gene sequence: CDR1 SGHDN, CDR2 FVKESK. The trim removed 2 bases at V and 9 bases at J, leaving 9 bases unmatched. The CDR3 runs to 16 residues. The TCRbeta library was prepared with unique molecular identifiers. Using its own MiXCR run on the PCR reads, TCRdb lists one record per CDR3 protein. The sample contains about 200,000 distinct CDR3 sequences, 6.3% of which appear only once. The sample comes from a study of T-cell reconstitution after alpha-beta-depleted transplantation in children. Study results and caveats: The origin of high day-60 TCRbeta diversity in some patients lay in surviving recipient T cells and thymic progenitors. By one year post-transplant, T-cell counts and diversity largely arose from T cells that were newly produced. Several hundred graft clones that had expanded were reportedly the source of alpha-beta T cells about two months after transplant.

Specimen: PBMCs, collected before TCRalphabeta/CD19-depleted stem cell transplant. This receptor was taken from a girl under three years old with combined immunodeficiency, due to receive a stem cell transplant. The chain has TRBV14 and TRBJ2-1; 11 bases agree with TRBD2. This CDR3 reads CASSQLGSGRASEQFF. CDR3 bases: TGTGCCAGCAGCCAATTGGGTAGCGGGAGGGCCTCTGAGCAGTTCTTC.